This TCR beta chain emerged from a study of cytomegalovirus exposure and HLA in healthy donors. Method: immunoSEQ multiplex PCR; TCRdb's copy keeps in-frame clones and lacks some. In the table there are under 200,000 clones, 75% to 90% of which are singletons. V trimming: 2 bases; J trimming: 11 bases; junction bases outside the gene matches: 10. The CDR3 sequence is 14 residues long. Germline assignment: CDR1 SGHDT and CDR2 YYEEEE. This receptor was identified in a woman younger than 35 in good health and CMV-seronegative. The source material was PBMCs. The V call is TRBV5-6, the J call TRBJ1-5; 7 bases are a match to TRBD1. The CDR3 DNA reads TGTGCCAGCAGCTTTGGGCAGGGGGAGTTAGCCCAGCATTTT. This gives the protein CASSFGQGELAQHF.